This TCR beta chain was recovered during a study of blood T cell repertoires in COVID-19. Trimming cost V 3 bases and J 2 bases, with 16 bases left between them. CDR1 and CDR2 from the germline V gene are GTSNPN and SVGIG (reference sequence). The length of the CDR3 is 15 residues. This clone was found once. In the source study's methods: Quantification of nucleated cells was approximated via reference gene primer amplification. Repertoires were generated with immunoSEQ multiplex PCR, while TCRdb's copy carries only in-frame clones and drops some. The V and J calls and the clone size are those of that table, but D and trimming were determined from the DNA. The sample comprises 250,000 or so clones, 65% to 90% of which are singletons, and around 4.7% rests with the top ten.

The source of this sequence is a woman aged 65 to 85 with acute or convalescent COVID-19. The J gene is TRBJ1-1, the V gene TRBV30; a possible D gene is TRBD1 (5 bases). The specimen sequenced was peripheral blood. The CDR3 loop is CAWRIWGSPNTEAFF. Here the CDR3 DNA reads TGTGCCTGGAGAATCTGGGGCAGCCCAAACACTGAAGCTTTCTTT.